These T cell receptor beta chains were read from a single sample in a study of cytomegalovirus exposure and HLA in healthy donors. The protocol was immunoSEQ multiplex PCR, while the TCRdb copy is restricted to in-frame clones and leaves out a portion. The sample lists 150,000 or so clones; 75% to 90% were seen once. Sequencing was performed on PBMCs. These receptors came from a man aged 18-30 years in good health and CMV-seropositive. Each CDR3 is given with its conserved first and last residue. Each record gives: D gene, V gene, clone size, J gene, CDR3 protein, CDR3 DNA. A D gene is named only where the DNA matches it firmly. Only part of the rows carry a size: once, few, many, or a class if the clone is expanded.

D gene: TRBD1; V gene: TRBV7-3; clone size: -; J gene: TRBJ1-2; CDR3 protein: CASSEGGAGNYGYTF; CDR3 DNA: TGTGCCAGCAGCGAAGGGGGCGCCGGTAACTATGGCTACACCTTC
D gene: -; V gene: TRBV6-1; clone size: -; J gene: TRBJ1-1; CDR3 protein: CASSENRRVTEAFF; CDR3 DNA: TGTGCCAGCAGTGAAAACCGCAGGGTGACTGAAGCTTTCTTT
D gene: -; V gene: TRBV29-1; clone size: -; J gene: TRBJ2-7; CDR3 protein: CSVLPAARSYEQYF; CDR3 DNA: TGCAGCGTCCTCCCAGCGGCCCGCTCCTACGAGCAGTACTTC
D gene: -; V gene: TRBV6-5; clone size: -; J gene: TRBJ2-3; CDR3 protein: CASSYSLAIDTQYF; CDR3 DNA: TGTGCCAGCAGTTACTCTCTAGCAATAGATACGCAGTATTTT
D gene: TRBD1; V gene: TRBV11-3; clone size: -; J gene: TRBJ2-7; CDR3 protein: CASSFGDRGFNEQYF; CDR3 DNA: TGTGCCAGCAGCTTCGGGGACAGGGGATTTAACGAGCAGTACTTC
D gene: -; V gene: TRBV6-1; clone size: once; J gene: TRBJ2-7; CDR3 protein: CASSFLADPSYEQYF; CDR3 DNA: TGTGCCAGCAGCTTTTTAGCGGACCCCTCCTACGAGCAGTACTTC
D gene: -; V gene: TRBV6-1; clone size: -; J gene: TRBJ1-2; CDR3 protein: CASSEAWAGVPSGYGYTF; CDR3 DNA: TGTGCCAGCAGTGAAGCGTGGGCAGGGGTCCCCTCTGGGTATGGCTACACCTTC
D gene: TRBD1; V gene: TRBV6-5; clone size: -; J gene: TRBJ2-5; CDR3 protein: CASSYTGTGEETQYF; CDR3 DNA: TGTGCCAGCAGTTACACCGGGACAGGTGAAGAGACCCAGTACTTC
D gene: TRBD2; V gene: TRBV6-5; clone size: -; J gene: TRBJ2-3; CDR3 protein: CASRHTSGGEDTQYF; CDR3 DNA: TGTGCCAGCAGGCATACTAGCGGGGGCGAAGATACGCAGTATTTT
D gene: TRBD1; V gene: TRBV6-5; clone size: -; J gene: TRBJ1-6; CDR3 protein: CASSHRDRDAPLHF; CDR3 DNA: TGTGCCAGCAGTCACCGGGACAGGGATGCACCCCTCCACTTT
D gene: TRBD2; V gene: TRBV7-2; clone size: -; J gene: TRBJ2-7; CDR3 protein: CASSLGGLGLYEQYF; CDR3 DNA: TGTGCCAGCAGCTTAGGGGGACTAGGGCTCTACGAGCAGTACTTC
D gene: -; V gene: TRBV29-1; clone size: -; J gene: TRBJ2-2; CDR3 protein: CSVEVGSNTGELFF; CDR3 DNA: TGCAGCGTTGAAGTGGGCTCGAACACCGGGGAGCTGTTTTTT
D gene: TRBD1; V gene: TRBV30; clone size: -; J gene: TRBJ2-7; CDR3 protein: CACTGQGLYEQYF; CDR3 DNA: TGTGCCTGCACGGGACAGGGGCTCTACGAGCAGTACTTC
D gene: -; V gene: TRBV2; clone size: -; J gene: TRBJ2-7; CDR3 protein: CASGSSYEQYF; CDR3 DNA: TGTGCCTCCGGGTCCTCCTACGAGCAGTACTTC
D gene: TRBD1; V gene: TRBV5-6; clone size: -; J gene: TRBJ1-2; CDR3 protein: CAIPGQGVNYGYTF; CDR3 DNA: TGTGCCATCCCAGGACAGGGGGTTAACTATGGCTACACCTTC
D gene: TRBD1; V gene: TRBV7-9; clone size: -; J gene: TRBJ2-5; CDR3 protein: CASSSGQGGETQYF; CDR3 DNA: TGTGCCAGCAGCTCGGGACAGGGTGGGGAGACCCAGTACTTC
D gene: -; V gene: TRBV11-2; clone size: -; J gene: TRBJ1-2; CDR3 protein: CASSLGLSYGYTF; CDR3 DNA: TGTGCCAGCAGCTTAGGACTGAGCTATGGCTACACCTTC
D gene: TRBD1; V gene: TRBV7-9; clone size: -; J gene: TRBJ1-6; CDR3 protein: CASSFQTGTNSPLHF; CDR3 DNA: TGTGCCAGCAGCTTTCAGACAGGGACTAATTCACCCCTCCACTTT
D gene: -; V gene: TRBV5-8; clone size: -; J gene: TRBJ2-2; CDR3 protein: CASIPWGVGTGELFF; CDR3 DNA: TGTGCCAGCATCCCGTGGGGGGTCGGCACCGGGGAGCTGTTTTTT
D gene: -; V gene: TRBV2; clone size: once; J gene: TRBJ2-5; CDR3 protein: CASSSRSGETQYF; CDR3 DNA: TGTGCCAGCAGTTCAAGGTCCGGGGAGACCCAGTACTTC
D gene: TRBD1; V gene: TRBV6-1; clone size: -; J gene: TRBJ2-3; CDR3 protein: CASSALSGTVSTDTQYF; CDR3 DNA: TGTGCCAGCAGTGCGTTGTCCGGGACAGTCAGCACAGATACGCAGTATTTT
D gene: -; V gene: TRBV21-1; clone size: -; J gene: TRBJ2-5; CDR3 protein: CASSENLSLIATQETQYF; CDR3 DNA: TGTGCCAGCAGCGAAAACCTATCGTTGATAGCGACCCAAGAGACCCAGTACTTC
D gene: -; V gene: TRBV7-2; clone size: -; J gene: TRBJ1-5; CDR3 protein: CASSLNTKGPVNQPQHF; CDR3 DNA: TGTGCCAGCAGCTTAAATACAAAGGGGCCAGTTAATCAGCCCCAGCATTTT
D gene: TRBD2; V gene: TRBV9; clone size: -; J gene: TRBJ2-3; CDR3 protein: CASSPQTSRGTQYF; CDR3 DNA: TGTGCCAGCAGCCCCCAGACTAGCCGGGGTACGCAGTATTTT
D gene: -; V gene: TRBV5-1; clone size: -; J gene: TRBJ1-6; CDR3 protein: CASSLQGSDNSPLHF; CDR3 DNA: TGCGCCAGCAGCTTACAGGGTTCGGACAATTCACCCCTCCACTTT
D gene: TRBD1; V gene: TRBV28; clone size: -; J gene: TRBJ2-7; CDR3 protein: CASSLTRTGSEQYF; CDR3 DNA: TGTGCCAGCAGTTTAACCAGGACAGGCAGCGAGCAGTACTTC
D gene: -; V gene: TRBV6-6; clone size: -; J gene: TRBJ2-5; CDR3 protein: CASRTAIQETQYF; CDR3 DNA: TGTGCCAGCAGGACAGCCATCCAAGAGACCCAGTACTTC
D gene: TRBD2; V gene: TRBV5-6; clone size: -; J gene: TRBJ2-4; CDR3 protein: CASSFLTSGENIQYF; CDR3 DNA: TGTGCCAGCAGCTTCCTGACTAGCGGGGAAAACATTCAGTACTTC
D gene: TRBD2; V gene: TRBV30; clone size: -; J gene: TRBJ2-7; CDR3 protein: CAGSGRGSYEQYF; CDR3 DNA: TGTGCCGGTAGCGGGAGAGGATCCTACGAGCAGTACTTC
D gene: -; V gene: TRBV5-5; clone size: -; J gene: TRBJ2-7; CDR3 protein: CASNPGQGGTYEQYF; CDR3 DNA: TGTGCCAGCAACCCGGGGCAGGGGGGTACCTACGAGCAGTACTTC
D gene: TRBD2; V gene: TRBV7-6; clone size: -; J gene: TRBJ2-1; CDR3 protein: CASSLETPAGSTGSYNEQFF; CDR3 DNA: TGTGCCAGCAGCTTAGAAACTCCAGCGGGATCAACGGGCTCCTACAATGAGCAGTTCTTC
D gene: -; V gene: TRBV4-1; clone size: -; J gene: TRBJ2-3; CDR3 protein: CASSQVIVLDTQYF; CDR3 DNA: TGCGCCAGCAGCCAAGTTATAGTATTAGATACGCAGTATTTT
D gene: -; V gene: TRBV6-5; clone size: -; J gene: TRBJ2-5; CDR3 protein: CASKAVQETQYF; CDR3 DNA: TGTGCCAGCAAGGCGGTTCAAGAGACCCAGTACTTC
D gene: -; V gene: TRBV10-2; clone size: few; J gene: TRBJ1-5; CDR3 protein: CASSRDISNQPQHF; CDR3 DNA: TGCGCCAGCAGCAGGGACATTAGCAATCAGCCCCAGCATTTT
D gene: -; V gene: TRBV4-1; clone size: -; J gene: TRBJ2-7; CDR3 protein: CASSQDPRGGTYEQYF; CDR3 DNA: TGCGCCAGCAGCCAAGATCCGAGGGGGGGAACCTACGAGCAGTACTTC
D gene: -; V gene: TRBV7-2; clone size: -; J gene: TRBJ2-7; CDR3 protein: CASSLGMGGYEQYF; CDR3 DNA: TGTGCCAGCAGCTTAGGGATGGGGGGCTACGAGCAGTACTTC
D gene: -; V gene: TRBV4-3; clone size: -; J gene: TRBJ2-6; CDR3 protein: CASSQDRSSGANVLTF; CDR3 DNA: TGCGCCAGCAGCCAAGATAGAAGCTCTGGGGCCAACGTCCTGACTTTC
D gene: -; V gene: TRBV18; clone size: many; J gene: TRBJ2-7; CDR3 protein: CASSPQGWDEQYF; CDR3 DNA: TGTGCCAGCTCACCTCAGGGTTGGGACGAGCAGTACTTC
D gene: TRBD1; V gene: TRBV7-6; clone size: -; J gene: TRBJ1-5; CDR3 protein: CASSIQGNQPQHF; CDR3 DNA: TGTGCCAGCAGCATACAGGGGAATCAGCCTCAGCATTTT
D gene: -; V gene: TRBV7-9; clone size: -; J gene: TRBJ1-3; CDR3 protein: CASSSRGSGNTIYF; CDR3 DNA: TGTGCCAGCAGCTCCCGGGGTTCTGGAAACACCATATATTTT
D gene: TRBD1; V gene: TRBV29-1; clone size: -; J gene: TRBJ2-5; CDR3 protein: CSVERWTGQETQYF; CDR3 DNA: TGCAGCGTGGAAAGGTGGACAGGGCAAGAGACCCAGTACTTC
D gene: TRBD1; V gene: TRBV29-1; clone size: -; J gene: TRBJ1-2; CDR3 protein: CSVERGPTGGYGYTF; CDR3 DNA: TGCAGCGTTGAAAGGGGGCCGACAGGGGGCTATGGCTACACCTTC
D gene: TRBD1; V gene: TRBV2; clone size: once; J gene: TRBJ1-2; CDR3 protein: CASRKGQGTYGYTF; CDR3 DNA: TGTGCCAGCAGGAAGGGACAGGGGACCTATGGCTACACCTTC
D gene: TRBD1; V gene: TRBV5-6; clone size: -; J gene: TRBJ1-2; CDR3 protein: CASSRRDRGNYGYTF; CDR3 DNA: TGTGCCAGCAGCCGTAGGGACAGGGGTAACTATGGCTACACCTTC
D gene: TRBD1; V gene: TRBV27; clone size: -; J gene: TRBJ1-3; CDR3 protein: CASSLGTGGRNTIYF; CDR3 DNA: TGTGCCAGCAGTTTGGGGACAGGGGGCCGAAACACCATATATTTT
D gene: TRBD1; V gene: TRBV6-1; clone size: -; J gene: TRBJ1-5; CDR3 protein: CASSEVGRGRQPQHF; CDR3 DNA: TGTGCCAGCAGTGAAGTGGGCAGGGGGCGTCAGCCCCAGCATTTT
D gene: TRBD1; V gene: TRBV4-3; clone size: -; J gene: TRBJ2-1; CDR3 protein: CASSQAPDRGGNEQFF; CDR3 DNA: TGCGCCAGCAGCCAAGCCCCGGACAGGGGCGGCAATGAGCAGTTCTTC
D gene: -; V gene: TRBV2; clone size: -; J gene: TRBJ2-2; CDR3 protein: CASSEGGAGNTGELFF; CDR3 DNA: TGTGCCAGCAGTGAGGGGGGAGCGGGGAACACCGGGGAGCTGTTTTTT
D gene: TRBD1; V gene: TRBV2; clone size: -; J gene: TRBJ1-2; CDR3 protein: CASSEKGTDYYGYTF; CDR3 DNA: TGTGCCAGCAGTGAAAAAGGGACAGACTACTATGGCTACACCTTC
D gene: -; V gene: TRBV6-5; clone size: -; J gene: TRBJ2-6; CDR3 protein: CASSYSRATGANVLTF; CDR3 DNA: TGTGCCAGCAGTTACTCGCGGGCAACTGGGGCCAACGTCCTGACTTTC
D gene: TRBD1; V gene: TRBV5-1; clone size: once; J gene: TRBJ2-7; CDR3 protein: CASSLWDRGSYEQYF; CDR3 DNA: TGCGCCAGCAGCTTGTGGGACAGGGGGTCCTACGAGCAGTACTTC
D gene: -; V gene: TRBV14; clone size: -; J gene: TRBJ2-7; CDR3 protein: CASSQQGKGSYEQYF; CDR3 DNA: TGTGCCAGCAGCCAGCAGGGAAAGGGCTCCTACGAGCAGTACTTC
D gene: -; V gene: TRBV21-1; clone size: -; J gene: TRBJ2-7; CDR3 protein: CASSKPQGARYEQYF; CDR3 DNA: TGTGCCAGCAGCAAGCCGCAGGGGGCGAGGTACGAGCAGTACTTC